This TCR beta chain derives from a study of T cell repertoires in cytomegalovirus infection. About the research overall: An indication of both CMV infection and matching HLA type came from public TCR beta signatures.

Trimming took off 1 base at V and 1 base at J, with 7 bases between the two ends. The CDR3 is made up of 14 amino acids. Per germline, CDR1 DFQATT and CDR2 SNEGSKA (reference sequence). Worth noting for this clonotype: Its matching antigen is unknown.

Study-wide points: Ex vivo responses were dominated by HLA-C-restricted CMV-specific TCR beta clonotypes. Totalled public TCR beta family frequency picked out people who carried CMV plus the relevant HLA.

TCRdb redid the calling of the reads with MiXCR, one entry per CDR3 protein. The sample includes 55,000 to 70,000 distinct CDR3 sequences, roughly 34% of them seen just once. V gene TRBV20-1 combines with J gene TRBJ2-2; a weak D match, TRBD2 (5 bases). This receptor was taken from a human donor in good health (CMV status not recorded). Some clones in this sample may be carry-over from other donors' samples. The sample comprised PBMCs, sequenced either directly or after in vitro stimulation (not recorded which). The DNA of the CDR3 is TGCAGTGCTAGAGTTGGAGGGAACACCGGGGAGCTGTTTTTT. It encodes CSARVGGNTGELFF.